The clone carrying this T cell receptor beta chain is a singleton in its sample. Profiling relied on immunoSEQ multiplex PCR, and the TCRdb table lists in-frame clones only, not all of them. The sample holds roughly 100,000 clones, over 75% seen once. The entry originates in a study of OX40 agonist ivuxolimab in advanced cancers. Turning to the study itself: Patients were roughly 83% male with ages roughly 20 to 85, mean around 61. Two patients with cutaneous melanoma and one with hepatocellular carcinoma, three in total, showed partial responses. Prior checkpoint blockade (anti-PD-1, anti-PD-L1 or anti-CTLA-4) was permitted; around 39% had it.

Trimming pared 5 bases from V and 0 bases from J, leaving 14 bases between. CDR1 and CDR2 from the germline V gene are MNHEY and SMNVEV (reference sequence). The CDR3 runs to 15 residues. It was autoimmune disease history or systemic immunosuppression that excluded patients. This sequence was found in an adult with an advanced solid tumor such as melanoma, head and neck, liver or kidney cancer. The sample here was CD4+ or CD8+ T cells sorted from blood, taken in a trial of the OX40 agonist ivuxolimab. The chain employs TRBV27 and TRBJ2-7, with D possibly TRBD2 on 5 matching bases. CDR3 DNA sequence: TGTGCCAGCAGTCAACTAGGGATTAGCTCCTACGAGCAGTACTTC. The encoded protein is CASSQLGISSYEQYF.